A single sample gave rise to the 2 T cell receptor beta chains below, sequenced in a study of early T cells in non-severe SARS-CoV-2 infection. MiXCR, run by TCRdb on the 5' RACE reads, gives a single entry per CDR3 protein. The data contain some 91,000 distinct CDR3 sequences, approximately 10% of them seen just once; the ten biggest clones take up under 5%. The input for sequencing was whole blood, taken at baseline. The receptors come from an adult who was a healthcare worker with PCR-confirmed SARS-CoV-2 infection or an uninfected control (not recorded which).

This clonotype came up a few times. This chain joins TRBV29-1 and TRBJ2-3; tentatively, D is TRBD1 (6 bases). The germline gives CDR1 SQVTM, CDR2 ANQGSEA. Trimming took off 1 base at V and 6 bases at J, with 14 bases between the two ends. There are 14 residues in the CDR3. CDR3 in DNA: TGCAGCGTTGAAGGACCAGCAGGGGACGATACGCAGTATTTT. It encodes CSVEGPAGDDTQYF.

In this sample, this clonotype turned up many times. The V call is TRBV10-3, the J call TRBJ2-1; D gene uncertain. This CDR3 has 13 residues. From germline, CDR1 is ENHRY and CDR2 SYGVKD. V gave up 0 bases and J gave up 7 bases, with 7 bases separating them. CDR3 DNA sequence: TGTGCCATCAGTGAGTCGATGGCTAATGAGCAGTTCTTC. Translating gives CAISESMANEQFF.